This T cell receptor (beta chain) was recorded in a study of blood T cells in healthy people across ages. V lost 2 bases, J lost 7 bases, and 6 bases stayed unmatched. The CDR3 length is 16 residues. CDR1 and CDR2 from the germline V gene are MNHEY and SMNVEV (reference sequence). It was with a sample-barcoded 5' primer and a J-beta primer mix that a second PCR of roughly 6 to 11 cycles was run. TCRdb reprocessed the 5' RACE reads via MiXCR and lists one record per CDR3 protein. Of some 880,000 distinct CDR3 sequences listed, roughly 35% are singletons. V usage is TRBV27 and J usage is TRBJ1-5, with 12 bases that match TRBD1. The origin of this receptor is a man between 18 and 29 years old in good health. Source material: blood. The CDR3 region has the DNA TGTGCCAGCAGTTTAAGTGGGACAGGGGGCGGGCAGCCCCAGCATTTT. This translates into CASSLSGTGGGQPQHF.